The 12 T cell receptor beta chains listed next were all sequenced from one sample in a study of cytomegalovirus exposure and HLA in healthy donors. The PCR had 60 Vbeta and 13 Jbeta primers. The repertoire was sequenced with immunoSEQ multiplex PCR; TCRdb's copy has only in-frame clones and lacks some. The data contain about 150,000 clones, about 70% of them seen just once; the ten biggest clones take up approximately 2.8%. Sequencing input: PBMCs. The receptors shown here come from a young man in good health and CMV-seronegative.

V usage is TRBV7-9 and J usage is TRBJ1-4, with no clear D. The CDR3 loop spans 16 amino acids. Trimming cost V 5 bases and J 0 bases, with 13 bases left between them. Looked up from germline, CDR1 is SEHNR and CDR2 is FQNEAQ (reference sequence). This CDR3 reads CASSPTAQSTNEKLFF. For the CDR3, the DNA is TGTGCCAGCAGCCCTACAGCACAGTCAACTAATGAAAAACTGTTTTTT.

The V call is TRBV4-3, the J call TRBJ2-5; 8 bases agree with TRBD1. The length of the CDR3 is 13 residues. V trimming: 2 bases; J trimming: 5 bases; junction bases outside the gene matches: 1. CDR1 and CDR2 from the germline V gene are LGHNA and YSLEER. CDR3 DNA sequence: TGCGCCAGCAGCCAAAACAGGGGGGAGACCCAGTACTTC. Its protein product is CASSQNRGETQYF.

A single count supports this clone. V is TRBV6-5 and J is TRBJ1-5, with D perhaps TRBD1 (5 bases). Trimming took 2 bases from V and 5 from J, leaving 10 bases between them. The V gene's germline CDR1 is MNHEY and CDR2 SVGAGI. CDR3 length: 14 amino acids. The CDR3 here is CASSYRGGDQPQHF. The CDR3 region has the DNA TGTGCCAGCAGTTACAGGGGAGGAGATCAGCCCCAGCATTTT.

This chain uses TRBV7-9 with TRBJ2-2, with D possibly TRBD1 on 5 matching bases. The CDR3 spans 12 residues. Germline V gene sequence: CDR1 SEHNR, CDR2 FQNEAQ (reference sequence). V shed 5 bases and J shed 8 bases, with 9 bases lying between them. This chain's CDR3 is CASSQGDGELFF. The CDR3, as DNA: TGTGCCAGCAGCCAAGGGGATGGGGAGCTGTTTTTT.

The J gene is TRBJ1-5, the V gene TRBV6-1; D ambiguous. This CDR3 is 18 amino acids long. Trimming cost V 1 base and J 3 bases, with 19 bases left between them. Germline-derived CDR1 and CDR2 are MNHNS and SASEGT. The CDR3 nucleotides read TGTGCCAGCAGTGAAGATGGTAATGTGTACAGCTACAATCAGCCCCAGCATTTT. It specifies CASSEDGNVYSYNQPQHF.

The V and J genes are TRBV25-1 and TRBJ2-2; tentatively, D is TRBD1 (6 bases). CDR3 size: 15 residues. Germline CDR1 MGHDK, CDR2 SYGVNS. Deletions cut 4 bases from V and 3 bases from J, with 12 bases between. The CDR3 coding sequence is TGTGCCAGCAGTGGTGTGGGGGCTCACACCGGGGAGCTGTTTTTT. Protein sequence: CASSGVGAHTGELFF.

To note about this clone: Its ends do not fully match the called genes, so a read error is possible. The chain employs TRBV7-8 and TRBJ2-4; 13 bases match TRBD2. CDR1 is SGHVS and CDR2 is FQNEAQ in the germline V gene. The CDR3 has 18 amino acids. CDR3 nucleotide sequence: TGTGCCAGCAGCTCTAGACTAGCGGGGGGTCTAGCCAAAAACAGTCAGTACTTC. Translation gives CASSSRLAGGLAKNSQYF.

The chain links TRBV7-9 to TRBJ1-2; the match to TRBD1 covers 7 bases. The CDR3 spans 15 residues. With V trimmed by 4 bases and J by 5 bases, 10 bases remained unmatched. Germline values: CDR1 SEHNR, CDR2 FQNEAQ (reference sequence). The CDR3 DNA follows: TGTGCCAGCAGCTATTACTTGGGACAGAAATATGGCTACACCTTC. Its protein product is CASSYYLGQKYGYTF.

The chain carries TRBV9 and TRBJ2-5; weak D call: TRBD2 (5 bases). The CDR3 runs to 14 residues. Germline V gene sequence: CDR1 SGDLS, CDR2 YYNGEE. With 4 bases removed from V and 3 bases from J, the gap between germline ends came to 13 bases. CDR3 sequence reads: CASSTWTEEETQYF. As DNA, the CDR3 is TGTGCCAGCAGCACCTGGACGGAGGAAGAGACCCAGTACTTC.

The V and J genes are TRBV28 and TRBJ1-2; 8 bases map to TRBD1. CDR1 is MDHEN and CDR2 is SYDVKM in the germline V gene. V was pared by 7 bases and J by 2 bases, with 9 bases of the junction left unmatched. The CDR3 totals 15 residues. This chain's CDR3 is CASNSGGGRNYGYTF. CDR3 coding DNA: TGTGCCAGCAACTCAGGGGGCGGGCGAAACTATGGCTACACCTTC.

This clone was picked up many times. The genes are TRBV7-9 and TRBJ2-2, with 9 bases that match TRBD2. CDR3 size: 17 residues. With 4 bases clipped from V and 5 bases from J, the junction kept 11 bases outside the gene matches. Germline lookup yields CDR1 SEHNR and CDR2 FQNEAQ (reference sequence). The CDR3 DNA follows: TGTGCCAGCAGCTCCCCGTCTAGCGGGGTGTTGACCGGGGAGCTGTTTTTT. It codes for CASSSPSSGVLTGELFF. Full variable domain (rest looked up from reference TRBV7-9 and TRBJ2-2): DTGVSQNPRHKITKRGQNVTFRCDPISEHNRLYWYRQTLGQGPEFLTYFQNEAQLEKSRLLSDRFSAERPKGSFSTLEIQRTEQGDSAMYLCASSSPSSGVLTGELFFGEGSRLTVL.

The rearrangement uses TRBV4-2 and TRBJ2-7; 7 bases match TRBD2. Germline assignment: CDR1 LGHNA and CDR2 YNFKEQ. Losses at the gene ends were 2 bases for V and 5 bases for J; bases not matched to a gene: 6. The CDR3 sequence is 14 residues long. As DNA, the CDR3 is TGTGCCAGCAGCCAACCGGGTGCGGGGGACGAGCAGTACTTC. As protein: CASSQPGAGDEQYF.